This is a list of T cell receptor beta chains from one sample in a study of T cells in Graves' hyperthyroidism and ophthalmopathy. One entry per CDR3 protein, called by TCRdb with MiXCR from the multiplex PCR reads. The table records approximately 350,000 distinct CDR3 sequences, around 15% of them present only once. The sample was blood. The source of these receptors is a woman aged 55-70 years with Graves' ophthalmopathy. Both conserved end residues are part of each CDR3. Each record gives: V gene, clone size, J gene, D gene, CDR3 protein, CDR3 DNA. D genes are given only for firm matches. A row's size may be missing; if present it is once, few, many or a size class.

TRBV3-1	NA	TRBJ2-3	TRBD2	CASSQDLAGAGTDTQYF	TGTGCCAGCAGCCAAGATCTGGCGGGAGCAGGCACAGATACGCAGTATTTT
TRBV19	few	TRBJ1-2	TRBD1	CASSISGGKDRRRGGYTF	TGTGCCAGTAGTATCTCCGGGGGCAAGGACAGGCGTCGAGGTGGCTACACCTTC
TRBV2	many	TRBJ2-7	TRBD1	CASYRTGAAYEQYF	TGTGCCAGTTATCGGACAGGTGCAGCCTACGAGCAGTACTTC
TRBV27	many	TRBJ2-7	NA	CASSLEYSSSYEQYF	TGTGCCAGCAGTTTAGAGTACAGTAGCTCCTACGAGCAGTACTTC
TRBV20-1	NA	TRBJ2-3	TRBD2	CSASGTSGPDTQYF	TGCAGTGCTTCCGGGACTAGCGGGCCAGATACGCAGTATTTT
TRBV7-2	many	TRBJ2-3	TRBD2	CASSFIGRADTQYF	TGTGCCAGCAGCTTTATCGGGAGGGCGGATACGCAGTATTTT
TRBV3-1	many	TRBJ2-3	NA	CASSQGGNLADTQYF	TGTGCCAGCAGCCAAGGGGGAAATCTGGCAGATACGCAGTATTTT
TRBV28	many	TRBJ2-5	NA	CASSSTNYYRETQYF	TGTGCCAGCAGCTCCACTAACTATTATCGGGAGACCCAGTACTTC
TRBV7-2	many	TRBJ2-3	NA	CASSLSRHTDTQYF	TGTGCCAGCAGCTTAAGCCGTCACACAGATACGCAGTATTTT
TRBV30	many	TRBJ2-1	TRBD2	CAWKSLAGGPRYNEQFF	TGTGCCTGGAAATCTCTAGCGGGAGGGCCGAGGTACAATGAGCAGTTCTTC
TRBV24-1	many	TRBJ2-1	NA	CATSDSSPTTSYNEQFF	TGTGCCACCAGTGATTCGAGTCCGACCACCTCCTACAATGAGCAGTTCTTC
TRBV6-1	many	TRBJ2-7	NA	CASSGATGHSYEQYF	TGTGCCAGCAGTGGCGCGACAGGTCACTCCTACGAGCAGTACTTC
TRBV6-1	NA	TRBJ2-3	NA	CASSEEGGYLGTDTQYF	TGTGCCAGCAGTGAAGAGGGCGGGTACCTGGGCACAGATACGCAGTATTTT
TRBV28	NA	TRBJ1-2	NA	CASSLSEDGYTF	TGTGCCAGCAGTTTATCAGAGGATGGCTACACCTTC
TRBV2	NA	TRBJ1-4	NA	CASRGSVGAGKLFF	TGTGCCAGCAGGGGTTCGGTGGGGGCGGGAAAACTGTTTTTT
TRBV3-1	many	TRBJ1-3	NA	CASSPIRTASGNTIYF	TGTGCCAGCAGCCCCATTCGGACAGCCTCTGGAAACACCATATATTTT
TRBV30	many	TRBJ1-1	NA	CAWSRTIQNTEAFF	TGTGCCTGGAGCCGGACAATCCAGAACACTGAAGCTTTCTTT
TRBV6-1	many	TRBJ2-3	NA	CASGGATGVGADTQYF	TGTGCCAGCGGCGGGGCTACGGGAGTAGGAGCAGATACGCAGTATTTT
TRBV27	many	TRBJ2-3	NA	CASSPAQLRTQYF	TGTGCCAGCAGTCCCGCTCAGCTACGTACGCAGTATTTT
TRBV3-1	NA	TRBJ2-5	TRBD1	CASSQGTGITQDF	TGTGCCAGCAGCCAAGGGACAGGGATCACCCAGGACTTC
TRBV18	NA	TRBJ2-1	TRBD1	CASSRETGSYNEQFF	TGTGCCAGCTCACGTGAGACAGGGTCCTACAATGAGCAGTTCTTC
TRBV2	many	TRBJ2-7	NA	CASRRDGALTYEQYF	TGTGCCAGCAGACGGGACGGAGCCCTCACCTACGAGCAGTACTTC
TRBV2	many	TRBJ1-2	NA	CASIQGYGYTF	TGTGCCAGCATTCAGGGTTATGGCTACACCTTC
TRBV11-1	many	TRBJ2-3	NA	CASSLGIAGTDTQYF	TGTGCCAGCAGCTTAGGAATCGCGGGGACAGATACGCAGTATTTT
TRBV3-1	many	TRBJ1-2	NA	CASSQDVGYTF	TGTGCCAGCAGCCAAGATGTTGGCTACACCTTC
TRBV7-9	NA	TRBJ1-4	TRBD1	CASSSGTGSEKLFF	TGTGCCAGCAGCTCCGGGACAGGGTCTGAAAAACTGTTTTTT